This T cell receptor beta chain stems from a study of cytomegalovirus exposure and HLA in healthy donors. The study sampled nominally healthy donors, though unrecorded immune exposures were likely. The study's findings and limits: Rarity held for most TCR sequences, but there were some public TCRs that occurred in many donors. Presence/absence analysis assumed near-uniform sequencing depth across donors.

About this clone itself: The antigen remains unidentified.

13 Jbeta primers and 60 Vbeta primers were used for the PCR. Assay: immunoSEQ multiplex PCR; the TCRdb copy retains only in-frame clones and omits some. The table records 130,000 or so clones, more than 65% of them present only once. This CDR3 is 14 amino acids long. Germline assignment: CDR1 SNHLY and CDR2 FYNNEI. Trimming stripped 6 bases from V and 1 base from J, with 9 bases between. This clonotype was sampled from a male donor in good health and CMV-seropositive. Material for sequencing was PBMCs. The chain couples TRBV2 to TRBJ2-2; perhaps TRBD2 as D (6 bases). CDR3 nucleotide sequence: TGTGCCAGCAGCGGGAGTGGGAACACCGGGGAGCTGTTTTTT. It translates to CASSGSGNTGELFF.